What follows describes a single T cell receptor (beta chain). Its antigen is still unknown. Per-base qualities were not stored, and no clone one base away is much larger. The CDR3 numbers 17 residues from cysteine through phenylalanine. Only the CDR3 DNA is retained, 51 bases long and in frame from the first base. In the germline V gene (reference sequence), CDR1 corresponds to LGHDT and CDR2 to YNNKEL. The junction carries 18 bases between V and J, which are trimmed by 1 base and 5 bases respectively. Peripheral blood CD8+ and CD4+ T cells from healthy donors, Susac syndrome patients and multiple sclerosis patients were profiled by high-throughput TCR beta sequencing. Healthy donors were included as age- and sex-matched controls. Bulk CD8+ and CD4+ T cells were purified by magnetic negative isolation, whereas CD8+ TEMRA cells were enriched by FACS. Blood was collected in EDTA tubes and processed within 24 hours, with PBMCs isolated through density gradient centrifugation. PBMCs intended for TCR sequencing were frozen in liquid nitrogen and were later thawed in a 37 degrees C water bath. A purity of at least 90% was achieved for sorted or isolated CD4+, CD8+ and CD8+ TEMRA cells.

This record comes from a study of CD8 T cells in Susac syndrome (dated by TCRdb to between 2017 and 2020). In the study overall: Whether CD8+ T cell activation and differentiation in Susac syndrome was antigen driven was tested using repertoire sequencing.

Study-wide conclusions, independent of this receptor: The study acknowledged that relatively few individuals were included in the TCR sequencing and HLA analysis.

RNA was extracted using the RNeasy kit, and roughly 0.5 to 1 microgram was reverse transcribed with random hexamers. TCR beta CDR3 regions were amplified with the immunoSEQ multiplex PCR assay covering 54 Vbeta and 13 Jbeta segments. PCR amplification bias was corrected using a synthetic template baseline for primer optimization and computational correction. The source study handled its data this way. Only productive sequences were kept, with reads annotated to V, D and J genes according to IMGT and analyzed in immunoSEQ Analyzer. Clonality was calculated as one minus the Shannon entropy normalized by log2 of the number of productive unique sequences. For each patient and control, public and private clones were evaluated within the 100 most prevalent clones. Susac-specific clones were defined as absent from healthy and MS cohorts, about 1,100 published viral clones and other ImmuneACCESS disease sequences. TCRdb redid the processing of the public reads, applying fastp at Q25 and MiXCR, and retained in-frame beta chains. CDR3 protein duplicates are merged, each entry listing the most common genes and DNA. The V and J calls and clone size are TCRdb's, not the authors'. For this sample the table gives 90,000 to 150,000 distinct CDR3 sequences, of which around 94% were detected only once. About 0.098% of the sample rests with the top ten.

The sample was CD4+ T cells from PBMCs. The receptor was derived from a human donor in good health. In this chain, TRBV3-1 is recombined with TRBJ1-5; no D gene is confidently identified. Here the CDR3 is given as CASSQGLLQEGYQPQHF. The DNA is TGTGCCAGCAGCCAAGGGCTCCTCCAGGAGGGTTATCAGCCCCAGCATTTT.